The 3 T cell receptor beta chains below were found in one sample sequenced in a study of CD8 T cells in ankylosing spondylitis. General study findings and limits: Among TCR beta sequences, a motif of several highly homologous variants appeared characteristic of ankylosing spondylitis blood.

Which antigens these TCRs recognize remains unknown. TCRdb reprocessed the 5' RACE reads with MiXCR, giving one entry per CDR3 protein. Of a few hundred thousand distinct CDR3 sequences in the sample, 8% were seen once. The sample taken for sequencing was blood, either unsorted or a sorted T cell fraction (not recorded which). The receptor source for this set is a male donor with ankylosing spondylitis.

This clonotype was counted ten times or more. The J gene is TRBJ2-7, the V gene TRBV29-1; D gene uncertain. The V gene lost 5 bases and the J gene lost 0 bases, with 8 bases spanning the gap. Germline loops: CDR1 SQVTM, CDR2 ANQGSEA. This CDR3 has 12 amino acids. The chain's CDR3 is CSVWLSSYEQYF. As DNA, the CDR3 is TGCAGCGTTTGGCTCAGCTCCTACGAGCAGTACTTC.

This clonotype was recorded a few times. The rearrangement links TRBV29-1 to TRBJ2-3, with D possibly TRBD2 on 6 matching bases. The CDR3 is made up of 11 amino acids. Germline V CDR1 and CDR2: SQVTM, ANQGSEA. Written as DNA, the CDR3 is TGCAATGGGGGGAGCACAGATACGCAGTATTTT. The encoded protein is CNGGSTDTQYF.

In its sample, this clonotype was seen a few times. DNA for the CDR3: TGTGCCAGCAGCTTAGGTATCGATGAGCAGTTCTTC. Its protein product is CASSLGIDEQFF. The chain carries TRBV11-2 and TRBJ2-1; D unresolved. The V gene's germline CDR1 is SGHAT and CDR2 FQNNGV. Trimming took off 1 base at V and 8 bases at J, with 6 bases between the two ends. The CDR3 contains 12 residues. Full variable domain (remainder filled in from reference TRBV11-2 and TRBJ2-1): EAGVAQSPRYKIIEKRQSVAFWCNPISGHATLYWYQQILGQGPKLLIQFQNNGVVDDSQLPKDRFSAERLKGVDSTLKIQPAKLEDSAVYLCASSLGIDEQFFGPGTRLTVL.